This entry features one T cell receptor (beta chain) sequence. Its antigen is not known. PCR amplification relied on 60 Vbeta primers (plus 13 Jbeta primers). Here immunoSEQ multiplex PCR was the method, and the copy in TCRdb shows in-frame clones only, minus some. Its table records over 200,000 clones. The data were obtained in a study of cytomegalovirus exposure and HLA in healthy donors. Study details: Earlier work reported 117 million unique TCR beta sequences from about 179 million T cells.

Trimming shortened V by 4 bases and J by 5 bases, and 12 bases separated the two germline ends. Germline CDR1 and CDR2: SSHAT and FNYEAQ (reference sequence). The CDR3 length is 13 residues. The study's findings and limits: A previous analysis found most TCR beta V segments productive roughly 87% or roughly 30% of the time. Under in vitro conditions, three CMV-associated chains were confirmed as specific for CMV antigens.

Sequenced: PBMCs. This sequence joins TRBV7-7 and TRBJ2-7; a weak D match, TRBD1 (6 bases). This clonotype was obtained from a woman aged 25-40 years in good health and CMV-seropositive. CDR3 loop: CASSSEQGDEQYF. The CDR3 nucleotides read TGTGCCAGCAGCTCGGAACAGGGAGACGAGCAGTACTTC. Full variable domain (outside the CDR3, taken from reference TRBV7-7 and TRBJ2-7): GAGVSQSPRYKVTKRGQDVTLRCDPISSHATLYWYQQALGQGPEFLTYFNYEAQPDKSGLPSDRFSAERPEGSISTLTIQRTEQRDSAMYRCASSSEQGDEQYFGPGTRLTVT.